This T cell receptor (beta chain) was captured in a study of human T cells and chemical hapten exposure. Study in general: 2% DPC applied to an approximately 2 cm by approximately 2 cm arm area sensitized donors. Patients, mostly women, had alopecia areata, alopecia totalis or alopecia universalis. Study outcomes and limitations: Correlating positively with patch test score were the PT1 expanded TCR counts.

This clonotype was recorded many times. Its matching antigen is unknown. Germline V lookup: CDR1 SGHRS, CDR2 YFSETQ. V was cut by 0 bases and J by 1 base, with 13 bases left in between. This CDR3 is built from 17 residues. TCRdb fed the RACE reads into MiXCR, producing one record per CDR3 protein. In the table there are around 300,000 distinct CDR3 sequences, about 5% of which are singletons. Time point in this sample: pre-sensitization, week 0. Sample treatment: therapeutic diphenylcyclopropenone sensitization with weekly scalp DPC. Sample donors consisted of patients with alopecia, aged 18 to 70 years, who were suitable for DPC.

This TCR was sampled from a woman aged 18-29 years with alopecia areata. Some clones in this sample may be carry-over from other donors' samples. The V call is TRBV5-1, the J call TRBJ1-4; D possibly corresponds to TRBD1 (6 bases). The source material was whole blood, sampled in connection with sensitization to the hapten diphenylcyclopropenone (DPC). CDR3 DNA: TGCGCCAGCAGCTTGGATCGGGGGGCCGGAACTAATGAAAAACTGTTTTTT. It codes for CASSLDRGAGTNEKLFF.